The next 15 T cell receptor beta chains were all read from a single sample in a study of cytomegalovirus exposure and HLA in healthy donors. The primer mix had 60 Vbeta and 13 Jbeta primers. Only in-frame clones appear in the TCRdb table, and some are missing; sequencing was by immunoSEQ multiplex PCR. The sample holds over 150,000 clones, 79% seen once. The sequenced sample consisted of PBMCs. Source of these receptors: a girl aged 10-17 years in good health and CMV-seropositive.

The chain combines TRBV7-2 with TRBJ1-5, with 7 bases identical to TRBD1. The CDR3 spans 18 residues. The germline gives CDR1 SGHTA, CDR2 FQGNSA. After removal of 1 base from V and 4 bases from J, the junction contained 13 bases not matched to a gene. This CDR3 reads CASSLEAKFQGVNQPQHF. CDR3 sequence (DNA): TGTGCCAGCAGCTTAGAGGCTAAGTTTCAGGGGGTAAATCAGCCCCAGCATTTT. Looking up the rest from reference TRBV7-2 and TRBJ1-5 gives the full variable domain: GAGVSQSPSNKVTEKGKDVELRCDPISGHTALYWYRQSLGQGLEFLIYFQGNSAPDKSGLPSDRFSAERTGGSVSTLTIQRTQQEDSAVYLCASSLEAKFQGVNQPQHFGDGTRLSIL.

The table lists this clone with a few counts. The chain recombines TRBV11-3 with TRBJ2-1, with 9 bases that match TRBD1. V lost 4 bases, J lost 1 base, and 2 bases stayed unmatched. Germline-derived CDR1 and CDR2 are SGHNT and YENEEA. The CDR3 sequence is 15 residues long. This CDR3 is CASSSGTGSYNEQFF. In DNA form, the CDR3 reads TGTGCCAGCAGCTCCGGGACAGGGTCCTACAATGAGCAGTTCTTC.

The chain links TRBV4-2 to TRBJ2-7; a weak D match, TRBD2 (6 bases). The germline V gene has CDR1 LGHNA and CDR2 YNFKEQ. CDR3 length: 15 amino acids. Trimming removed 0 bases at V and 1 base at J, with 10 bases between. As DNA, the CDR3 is TGTGCCAGCAGCCAAGAGGGCAGCGGGTCCTACGAGCAGTACTTC. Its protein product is CASSQEGSGSYEQYF.

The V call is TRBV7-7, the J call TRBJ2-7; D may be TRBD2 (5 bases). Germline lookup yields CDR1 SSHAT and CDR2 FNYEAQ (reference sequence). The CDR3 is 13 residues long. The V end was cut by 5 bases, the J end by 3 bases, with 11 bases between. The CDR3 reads CASSRGLSYEQYF. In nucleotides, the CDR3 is TGTGCCAGCAGCCGTGGACTCAGCTACGAGCAGTACTTC. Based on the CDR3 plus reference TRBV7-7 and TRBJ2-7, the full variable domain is GAGVSQSPRYKVTKRGQDVTLRCDPISSHATLYWYQQALGQGPEFLTYFNYEAQPDKSGLPSDRFSAERPEGSISTLTIQRTEQRDSAMYRCASSRGLSYEQYFGPGTRLTVT.

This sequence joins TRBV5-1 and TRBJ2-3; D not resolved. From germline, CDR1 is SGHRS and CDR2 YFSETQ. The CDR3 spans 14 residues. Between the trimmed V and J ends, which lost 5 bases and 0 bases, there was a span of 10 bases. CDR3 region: CASSDTSSTDTQYF. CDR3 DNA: TGCGCCAGCAGTGACACCTCTAGCACAGATACGCAGTATTTT.

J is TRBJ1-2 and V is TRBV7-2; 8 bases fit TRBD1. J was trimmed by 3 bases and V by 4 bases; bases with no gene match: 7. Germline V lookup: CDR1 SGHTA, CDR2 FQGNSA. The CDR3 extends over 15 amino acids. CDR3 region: CASSSNRGSDYGYTF. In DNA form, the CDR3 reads TGTGCCAGCAGCTCAAACAGGGGGTCGGACTATGGCTACACCTTC.

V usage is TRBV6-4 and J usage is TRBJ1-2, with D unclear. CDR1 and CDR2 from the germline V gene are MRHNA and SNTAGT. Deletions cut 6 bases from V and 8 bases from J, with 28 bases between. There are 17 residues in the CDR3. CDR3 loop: CASRGGSQQIALYGYTF. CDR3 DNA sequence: TGTGCCAGCAGAGGAGGGTCCCAGCAGATCGCCCTATACGGCTACACCTTC.

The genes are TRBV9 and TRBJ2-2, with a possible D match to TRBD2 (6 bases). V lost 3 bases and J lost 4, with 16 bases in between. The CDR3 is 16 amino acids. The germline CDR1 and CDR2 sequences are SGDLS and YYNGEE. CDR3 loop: CASSARGDSVTGELFF. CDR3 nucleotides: TGTGCCAGCAGCGCGAGAGGGGACTCTGTCACCGGGGAGCTGTTTTTT. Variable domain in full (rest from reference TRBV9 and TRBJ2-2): DSGVTQTPKHLITATGQRVTLRCSPRSGDLSVYWYQQSLDQGLQFLIQYYNGEERAKGNILERFSAQQFPDLHSELNLSSLELGDSALYFCASSARGDSVTGELFFGEGSRLTVL.

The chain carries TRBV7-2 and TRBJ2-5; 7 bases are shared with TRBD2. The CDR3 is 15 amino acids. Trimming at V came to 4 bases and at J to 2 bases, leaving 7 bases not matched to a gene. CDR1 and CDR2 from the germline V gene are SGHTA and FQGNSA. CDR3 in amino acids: CASSSSGDLQETQYF. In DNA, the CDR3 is TGTGCCAGCAGCTCAAGCGGGGACTTACAAGAGACCCAGTACTTC.

The CDR3 reads CASRRGTEAFF. CDR3 nucleotide sequence: TGTGCCAGCAGGAGGGGGACTGAAGCTTTCTTT. The chain carries TRBV25-1 and TRBJ1-1, with a weak D call TRBD1 (6 bases). The germline V gene encodes CDR1 MGHDK and CDR2 SYGVNS. V dropped 6 bases and J dropped 5 bases, with 7 bases sitting between them. The CDR3 contains 11 residues. Full variable domain (outside the CDR3, taken from reference TRBV25-1 and TRBJ1-1): EADIYQTPRYLVIGTGKKITLECSQTMGHDKMYWYQQDPGMELHLIHYSYGVNSTEKGDLSSESTVSRIRTEHFPLTLESARPSHTSQYLCASRRGTEAFFGQGTRLTVV.

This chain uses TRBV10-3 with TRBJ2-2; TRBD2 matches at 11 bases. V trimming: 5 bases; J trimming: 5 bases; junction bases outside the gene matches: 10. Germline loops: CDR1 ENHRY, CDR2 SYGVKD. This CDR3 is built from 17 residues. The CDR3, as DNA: TGTGCCATCAGTCCCAGCGGACTAGCGGGTCCAACCGGGGAGCTGTTTTTT. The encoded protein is CAISPSGLAGPTGELFF.

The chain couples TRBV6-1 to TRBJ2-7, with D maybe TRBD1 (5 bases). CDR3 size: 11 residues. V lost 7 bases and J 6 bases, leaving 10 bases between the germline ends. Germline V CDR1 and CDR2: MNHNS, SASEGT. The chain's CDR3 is CASKTDGEQYF. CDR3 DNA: TGTGCCAGCAAGACAGATGGCGAGCAGTACTTC.

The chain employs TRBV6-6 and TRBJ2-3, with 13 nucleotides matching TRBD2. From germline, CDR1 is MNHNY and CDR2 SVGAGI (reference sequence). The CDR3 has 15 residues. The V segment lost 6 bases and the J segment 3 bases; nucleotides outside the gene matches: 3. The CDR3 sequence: CASSWTSGGTDTQYF. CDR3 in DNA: TGTGCCAGCAGCTGGACTAGCGGGGGAACAGATACGCAGTATTTT.

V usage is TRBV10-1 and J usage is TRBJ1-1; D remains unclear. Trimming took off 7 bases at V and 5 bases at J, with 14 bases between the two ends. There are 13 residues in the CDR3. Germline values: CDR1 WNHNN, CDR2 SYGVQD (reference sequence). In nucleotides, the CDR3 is TGCGCCAGCAACCCCGAGGTGGGTACTGAAGCTTTCTTT. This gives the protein CASNPEVGTEAFF.

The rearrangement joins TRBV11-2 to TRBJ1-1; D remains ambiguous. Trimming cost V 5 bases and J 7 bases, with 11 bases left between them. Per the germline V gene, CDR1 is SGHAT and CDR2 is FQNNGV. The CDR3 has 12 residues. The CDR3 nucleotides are TGTGCCAGCAGCCCGCAGCGGGTTGAAGCTTTCTTT. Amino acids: CASSPQRVEAFF.